The present T cell receptor (beta chain) was sequenced within a study of T cells after yellow fever vaccination. As for the study in general: SMART-Seq v4 Ultra Low Input prepared the low-cell-number fractions. Broader study findings: Peak timing came faster in the weaker secondary response, day 5 versus 15. A large majority of primary-vaccination clones showed up again after the booster (approximately 95% CD4, around 90% CD8).

In this sample, this clonotype turned up many times. What it recognizes is unknown. Making TCR cDNA involved 5'RACE template switching, which added UMIs and a universal primer site. TCRdb re-called the 5' RACE reads with MiXCR, one entry per CDR3 protein. Among 300,000 or so distinct CDR3 sequences, around 6.8% were seen once, and the ten largest hold 15% to 20%. Trimming stripped 5 bases from V and 4 bases from J, with 17 bases between. CDR3 length: 15 residues. Germline CDR1 is LGHDT and CDR2 is YNNKEL (reference sequence). The rearrangement links TRBV3-1 to TRBJ2-5, with D maybe TRBD2 (6 bases). This clonotype originated in a man younger than 35 who received the YFV17D yellow fever vaccine. The specimen comprised PBMCs, sampled more than 40 days after the first yellow fever vaccination. This CDR3 reads CASSGISVEGETQYF. CDR3 sequence (DNA): TGTGCCAGCAGCGGGATAAGTGTGGAGGGAGAGACCCAGTACTTC.